The 5 T cell receptor beta chains below all came from one sample that was sequenced in a study of T-cell reconstitution after alpha-beta-depleted transplantation in children. Unique molecular identifiers were used in preparing the TCRbeta library. TCRdb reprocessed the PCR reads with MiXCR, giving one entry per CDR3 protein. The sample records 700,000 to 850,000 distinct CDR3 sequences, roughly 15% being singletons. The sample consisted of PBMCs, mostly from graft donor cells, taken 360 days after TCRalphabeta/CD19-depleted stem cell transplant. The receptors originated from a male patient younger than 18 who had a stem cell transplant for acute lymphoblastic leukemia, so the T cells may come from the graft donor.

The CDR3 protein is CSARALWALLNEQFF. The CDR3 coding sequence is TGCAGTGCTAGAGCGTTGTGGGCCCTACTGAATGAGCAGTTCTTC. The chain employs TRBV20-1 and TRBJ2-1; no reliable D call. The V and J ends lost 1 base and 7 bases respectively, with 17 bases between them. Germline V lookup: CDR1 DFQATT, CDR2 SNEGSKA (reference sequence). CDR3 length: 15 amino acids.

This clonotype was seen a few times. The chain carries TRBV15 and TRBJ2-5, with a weak D call TRBD1 (5 bases). Per the germline V gene, CDR1 is LNHNV and CDR2 is YYDKDF (reference sequence). The ends were cut back, 4 bases at V and 0 bases at J, with 12 bases in the middle. The CDR3 spans 15 residues. This CDR3 is CATSTGSGNQETQYF. DNA for the CDR3: TGTGCCACCAGCACCGGCTCAGGGAACCAAGAGACCCAGTACTTC. Full variable domain (outside the CDR3, taken from reference TRBV15 and TRBJ2-5): DAMVIQNPRYQVTQFGKPVTLSCSQTLNHNVMYWYQQKSSQAPKLLFHYYDKDFNNEADTPDNFQSRRPNTSFCFLDIRSPGLGDTAMYLCATSTGSGNQETQYFGPGTRLLVL.

The rearrangement joins TRBV6-1 to TRBJ2-1, with TRBD2 matching 10 bases. This CDR3 comprises 15 residues. With V trimmed by 7 bases and J by 4 bases, 7 bases remained unmatched. CDR1 is MNHNS and CDR2 is SASEGT in the germline V gene. CDR3: CASNTLAGTYNEQFF. The CDR3 nucleotides read TGTGCCAGCAACACACTAGCGGGAACGTACAATGAGCAGTTCTTC.

This chain connects TRBV20-1 to TRBJ2-1; TRBD2 aligns across 12 bases. CDR1 is DFQATT, CDR2 SNEGSKA, per germline (reference sequence). Unmatched junction bases numbered 9, after V lost 6 bases and J lost 3 bases. The CDR3 is made up of 16 amino acids. The CDR3 loop reads CSASLAGGSFYNEQFF. As DNA, the CDR3 is TGCAGTGCCTCACTAGCGGGAGGAAGTTTCTACAATGAGCAGTTCTTC.

The chain's CDR3 is CASSFWKDEETQYF. The CDR3, as DNA: TGTGCCAGCAGCTTTTGGAAGGACGAAGAGACCCAGTACTTC. This chain connects TRBV7-9 to TRBJ2-5; D not resolved. Germline V lookup: CDR1 SEHNR, CDR2 FQNEAQ (reference sequence). CDR3 length: 14 amino acids. The ends were cut back, 3 bases at V and 3 bases at J, with 11 bases in the middle.